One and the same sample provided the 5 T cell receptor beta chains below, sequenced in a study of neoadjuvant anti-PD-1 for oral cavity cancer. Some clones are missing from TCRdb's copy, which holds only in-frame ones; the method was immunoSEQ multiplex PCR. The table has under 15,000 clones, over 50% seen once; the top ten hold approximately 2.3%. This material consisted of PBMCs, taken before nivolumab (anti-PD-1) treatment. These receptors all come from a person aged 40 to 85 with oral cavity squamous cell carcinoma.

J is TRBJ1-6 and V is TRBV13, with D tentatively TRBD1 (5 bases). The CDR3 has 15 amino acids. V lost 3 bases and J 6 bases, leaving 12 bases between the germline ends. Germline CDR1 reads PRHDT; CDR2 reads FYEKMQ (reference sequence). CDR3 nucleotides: TGTGCCAGCAGCTTGGGGCTGACAGTTAATTCACCCCTCCACTTT. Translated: CASSLGLTVNSPLHF.

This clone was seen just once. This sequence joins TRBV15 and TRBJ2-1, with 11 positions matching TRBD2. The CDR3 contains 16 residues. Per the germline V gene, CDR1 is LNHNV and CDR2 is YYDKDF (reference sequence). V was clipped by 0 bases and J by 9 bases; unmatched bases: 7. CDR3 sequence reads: CATSRESLAGVAEQFF. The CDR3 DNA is TGTGCCACCAGCAGAGAATCACTAGCGGGAGTGGCTGAGCAGTTCTTC.

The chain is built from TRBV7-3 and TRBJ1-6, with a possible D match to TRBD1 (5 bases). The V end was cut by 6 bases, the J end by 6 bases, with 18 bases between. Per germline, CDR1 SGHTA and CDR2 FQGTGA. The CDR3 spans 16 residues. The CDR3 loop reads CASSPQGWETNSPLHF. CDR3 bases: TGTGCCAGCAGTCCGCAGGGATGGGAGACTAATTCACCCCTCCACTTT.

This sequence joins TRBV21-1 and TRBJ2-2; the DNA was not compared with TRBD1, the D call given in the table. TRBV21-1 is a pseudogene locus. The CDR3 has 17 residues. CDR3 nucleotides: TGTGCCAGCAGCAATGCGTTGACAGGGGAGTGGCCCGGGGAGCTGTTTTTT. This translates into CASSNALTGEWPGELFF.

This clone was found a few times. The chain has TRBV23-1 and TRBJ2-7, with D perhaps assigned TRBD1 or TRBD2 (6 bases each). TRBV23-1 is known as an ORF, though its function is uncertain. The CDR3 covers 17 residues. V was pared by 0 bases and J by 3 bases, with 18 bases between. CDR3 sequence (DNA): TGCGCCAGCAGTCAATCGGGGGGCGAGGTATATCGCTACGAGCAGTACTTC. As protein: CASSQSGGEVYRYEQYF.